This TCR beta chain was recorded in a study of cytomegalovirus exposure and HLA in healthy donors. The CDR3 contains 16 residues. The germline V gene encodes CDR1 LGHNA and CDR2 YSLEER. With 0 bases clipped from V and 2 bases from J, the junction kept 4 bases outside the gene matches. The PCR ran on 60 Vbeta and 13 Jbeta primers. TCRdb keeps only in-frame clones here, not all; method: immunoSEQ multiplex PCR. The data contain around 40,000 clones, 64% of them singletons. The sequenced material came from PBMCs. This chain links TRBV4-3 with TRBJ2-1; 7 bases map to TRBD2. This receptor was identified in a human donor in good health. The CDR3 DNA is TGCGCCAGCAGCCAAGAACTAGCGCTTACCTACAATGAGCAGTTCTTC. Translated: CASSQELALTYNEQFF.